The present entry profiles one TCR beta chain with its context. This sample is drawn from a study of blood T cell repertoires in COVID-19. Enrollees, about 18 to 100 years old, lived in approximately 24 US areas. Assignments of participants to cohorts depended upon their own reported clinical history. Generated by immunoSEQ multiplex PCR, the TCRdb table keeps only in-frame clones and is missing some. The sample lists 490,000 or so clones, around nine tenths occurring once. CDR1 is GTSNPN and CDR2 is SVGIG in the germline V gene (reference sequence). Trimming left V 0 bases short and J 4 bases short, with 19 bases between. This CDR3 region has 17 residues.

The sequence was obtained from a woman in her fifties or sixties who had recovered from COVID-19. The chain carries TRBV30 and TRBJ2-4; D perhaps matches TRBD2 (7 bases). The sample comprised PBMCs or T cells enriched from blood (not recorded which). This CDR3 is CAWSVGGGGEAKNIQYF. In DNA form, the CDR3 reads TGTGCCTGGAGTGTAGGAGGGGGGGGCGAGGCGAAAAACATTCAGTACTTC.